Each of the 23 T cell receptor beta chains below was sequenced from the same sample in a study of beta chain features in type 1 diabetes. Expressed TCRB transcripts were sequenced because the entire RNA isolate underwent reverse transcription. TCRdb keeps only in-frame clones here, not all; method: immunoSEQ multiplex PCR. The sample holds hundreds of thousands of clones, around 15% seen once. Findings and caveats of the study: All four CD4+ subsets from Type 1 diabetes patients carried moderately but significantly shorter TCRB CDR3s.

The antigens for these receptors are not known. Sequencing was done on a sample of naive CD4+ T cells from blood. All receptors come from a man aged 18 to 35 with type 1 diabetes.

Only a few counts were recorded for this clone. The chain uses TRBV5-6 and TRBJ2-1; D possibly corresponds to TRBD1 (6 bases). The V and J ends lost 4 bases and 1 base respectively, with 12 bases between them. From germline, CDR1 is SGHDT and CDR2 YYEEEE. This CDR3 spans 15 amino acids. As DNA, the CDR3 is TGTGCCAGCAGCCCGGGACACGTTTCCTACAATGAGCAGTTCTTC. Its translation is CASSPGHVSYNEQFF.

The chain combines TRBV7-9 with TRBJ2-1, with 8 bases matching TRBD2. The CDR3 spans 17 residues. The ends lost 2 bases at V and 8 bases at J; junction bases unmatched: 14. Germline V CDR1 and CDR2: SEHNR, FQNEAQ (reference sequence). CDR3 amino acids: CASSLLLRAGAGDEQFF. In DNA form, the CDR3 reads TGTGCCAGCAGCTTATTGCTTAGAGCGGGAGCCGGTGATGAGCAGTTCTTC.

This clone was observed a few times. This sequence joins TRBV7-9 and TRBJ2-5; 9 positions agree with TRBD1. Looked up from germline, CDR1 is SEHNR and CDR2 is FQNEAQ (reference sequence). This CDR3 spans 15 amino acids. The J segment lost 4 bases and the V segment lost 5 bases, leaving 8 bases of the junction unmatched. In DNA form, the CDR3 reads TGTGCCAGCAGCCCGGGACAGGGTCGAGGAGAGACCCAGTACTTC. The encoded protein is CASSPGQGRGETQYF. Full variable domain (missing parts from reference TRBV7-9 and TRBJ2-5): DTGVSQNPRHKITKRGQNVTFRCDPISEHNRLYWYRQTLGQGPEFLTYFQNEAQLEKSRLLSDRFSAERPKGSFSTLEIQRTEQGDSAMYLCASSPGQGRGETQYFGPGTRLLVL.

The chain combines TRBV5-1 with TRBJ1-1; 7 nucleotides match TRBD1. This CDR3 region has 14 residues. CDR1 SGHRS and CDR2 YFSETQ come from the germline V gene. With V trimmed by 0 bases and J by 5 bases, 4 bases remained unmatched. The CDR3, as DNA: TGCGCCAGCAGCTTGGAGAACAGGGGTACTGAAGCTTTCTTT. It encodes CASSLENRGTEAFF.

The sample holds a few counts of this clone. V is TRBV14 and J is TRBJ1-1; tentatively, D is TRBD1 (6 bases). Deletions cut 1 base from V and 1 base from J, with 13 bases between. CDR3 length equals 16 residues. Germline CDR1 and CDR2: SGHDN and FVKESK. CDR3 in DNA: TGTGCCAGCAGCCAAGGAAGGGGGAGCAGGAACACTGAAGCTTTCTTT. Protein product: CASSQGRGSRNTEAFF.

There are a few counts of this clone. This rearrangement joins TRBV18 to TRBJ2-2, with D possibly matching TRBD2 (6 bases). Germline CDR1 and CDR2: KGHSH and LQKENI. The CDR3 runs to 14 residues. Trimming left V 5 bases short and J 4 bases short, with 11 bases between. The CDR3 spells CASSSGLLTGELFF. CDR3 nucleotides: TGTGCCAGCTCATCGGGACTCCTCACCGGGGAGCTGTTTTTT.

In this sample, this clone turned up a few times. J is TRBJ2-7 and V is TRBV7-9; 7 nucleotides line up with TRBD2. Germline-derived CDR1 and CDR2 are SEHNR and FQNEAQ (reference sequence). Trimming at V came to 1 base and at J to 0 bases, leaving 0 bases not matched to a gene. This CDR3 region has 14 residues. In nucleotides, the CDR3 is TGTGCCAGCAGCTTAGGGACTAGCTCCTACGAGCAGTACTTC. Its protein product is CASSLGTSSYEQYF. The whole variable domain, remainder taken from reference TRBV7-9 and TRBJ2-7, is DTGVSQNPRHKITKRGQNVTFRCDPISEHNRLYWYRQTLGQGPEFLTYFQNEAQLEKSRLLSDRFSAERPKGSFSTLEIQRTEQGDSAMYLCASSLGTSSYEQYFGPGTRLTVT.

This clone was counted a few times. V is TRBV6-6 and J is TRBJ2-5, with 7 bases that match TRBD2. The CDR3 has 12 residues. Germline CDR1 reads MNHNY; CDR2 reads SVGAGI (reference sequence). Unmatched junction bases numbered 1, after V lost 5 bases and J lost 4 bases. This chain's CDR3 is CASSGEGETQYF. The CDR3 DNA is TGTGCCAGCAGTGGGGAGGGAGAGACCCAGTACTTC.

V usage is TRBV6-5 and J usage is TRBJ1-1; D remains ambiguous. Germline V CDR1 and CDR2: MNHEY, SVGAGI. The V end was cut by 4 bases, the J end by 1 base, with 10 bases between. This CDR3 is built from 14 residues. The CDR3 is CASSLGVENTEAFF. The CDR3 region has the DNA TGTGCCAGCAGTTTGGGAGTCGAGAACACTGAAGCTTTCTTT.

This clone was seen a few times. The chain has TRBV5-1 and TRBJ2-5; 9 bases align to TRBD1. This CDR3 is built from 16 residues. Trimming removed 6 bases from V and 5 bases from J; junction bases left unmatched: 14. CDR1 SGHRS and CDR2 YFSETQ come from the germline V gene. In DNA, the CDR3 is TGCGCCAGCAAAGGACAGGGGCGCGGGAACGGTGAGACCCAGTACTTC. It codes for CASKGQGRGNGETQYF.

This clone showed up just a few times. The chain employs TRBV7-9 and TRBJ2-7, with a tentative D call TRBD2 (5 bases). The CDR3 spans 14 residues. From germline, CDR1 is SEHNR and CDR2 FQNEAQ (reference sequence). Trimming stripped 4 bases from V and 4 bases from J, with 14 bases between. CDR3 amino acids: CASSYVGREYEQYF. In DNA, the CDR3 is TGTGCCAGCAGCTACGTAGGACGGGAATACGAGCAGTACTTC.

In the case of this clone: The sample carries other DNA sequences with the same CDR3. The CDR3 reads CASSVEGTDTQYF. The CDR3 nucleotides read TGTGCCAGCAGCGTTGAGGGGACAGATACGCAGTATTTT. The chain links TRBV9 to TRBJ2-3; D is possibly TRBD1 or TRBD2 (5 bases each). The CDR3 spans 13 residues. Trimming removed 2 bases from V and 3 bases from J, with 7 bases in between. The germline V gene has CDR1 SGDLS and CDR2 YYNGEE.

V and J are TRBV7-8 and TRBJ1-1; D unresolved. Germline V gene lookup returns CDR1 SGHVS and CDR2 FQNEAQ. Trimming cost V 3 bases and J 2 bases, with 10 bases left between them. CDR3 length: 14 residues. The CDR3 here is CASSFSPDNTEAFF. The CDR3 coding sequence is TGTGCCAGCAGCTTCAGTCCGGACAACACTGAAGCTTTCTTT.

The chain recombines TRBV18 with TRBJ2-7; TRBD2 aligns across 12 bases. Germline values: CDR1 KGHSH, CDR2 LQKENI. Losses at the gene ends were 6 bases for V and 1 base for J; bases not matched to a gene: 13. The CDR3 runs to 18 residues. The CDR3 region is CASSPGTSGRLWSYEQYF. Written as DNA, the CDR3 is TGTGCCAGCTCCCCGGGGACTAGCGGGCGGCTGTGGTCCTACGAGCAGTACTTC.

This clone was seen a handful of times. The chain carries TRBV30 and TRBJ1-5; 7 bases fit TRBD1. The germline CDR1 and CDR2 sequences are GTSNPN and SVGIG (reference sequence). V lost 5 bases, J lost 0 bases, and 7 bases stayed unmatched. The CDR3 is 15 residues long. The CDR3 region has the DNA TGTGCCTGGGGGACAGAAGTTTTTAGCAATCAGCCCCAGCATTTT. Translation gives CAWGTEVFSNQPQHF.

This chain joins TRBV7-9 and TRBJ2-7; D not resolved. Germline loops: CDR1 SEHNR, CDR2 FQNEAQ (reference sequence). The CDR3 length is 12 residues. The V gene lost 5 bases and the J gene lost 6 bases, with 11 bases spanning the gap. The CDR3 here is CASSPQLGEQYF. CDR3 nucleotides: TGTGCCAGCAGCCCCCAACTGGGCGAGCAGTACTTC.

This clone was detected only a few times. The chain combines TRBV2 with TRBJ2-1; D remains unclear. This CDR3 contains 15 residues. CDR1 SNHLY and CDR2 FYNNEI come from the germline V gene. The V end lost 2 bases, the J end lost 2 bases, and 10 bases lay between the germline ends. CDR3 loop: CASSEYSITYNEQFF. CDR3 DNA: TGTGCCAGCAGTGAATACAGCATTACCTACAATGAGCAGTTCTTC.

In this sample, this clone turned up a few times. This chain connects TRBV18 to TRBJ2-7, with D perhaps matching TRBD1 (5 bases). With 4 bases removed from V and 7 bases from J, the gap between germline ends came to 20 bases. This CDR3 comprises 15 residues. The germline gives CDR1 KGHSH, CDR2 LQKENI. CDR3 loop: CASSLTVTARGEQYF. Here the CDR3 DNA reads TGTGCCAGCTCACTAACTGTGACAGCCCGTGGTGAGCAGTACTTC.

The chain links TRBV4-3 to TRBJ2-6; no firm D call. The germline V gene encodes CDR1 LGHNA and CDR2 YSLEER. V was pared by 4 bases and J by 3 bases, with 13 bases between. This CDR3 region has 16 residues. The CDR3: CASSPTSGFGANVLTF. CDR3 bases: TGCGCCAGCAGCCCTACCAGTGGGTTTGGGGCCAACGTCCTGACTTTC.

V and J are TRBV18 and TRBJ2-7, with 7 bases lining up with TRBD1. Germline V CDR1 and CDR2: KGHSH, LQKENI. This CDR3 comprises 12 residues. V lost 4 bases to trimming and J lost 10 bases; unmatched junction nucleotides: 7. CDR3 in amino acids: CASSLQGYNQYF. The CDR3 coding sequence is TGTGCCAGCTCACTACAGGGGTACAACCAGTACTTC.

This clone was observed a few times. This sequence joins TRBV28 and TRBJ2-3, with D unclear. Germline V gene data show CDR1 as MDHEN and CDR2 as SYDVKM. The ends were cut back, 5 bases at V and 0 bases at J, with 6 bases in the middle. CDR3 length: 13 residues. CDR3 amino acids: CASSPTSTDTQYF. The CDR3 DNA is TGTGCCAGCAGTCCAACTAGCACAGATACGCAGTATTTT.

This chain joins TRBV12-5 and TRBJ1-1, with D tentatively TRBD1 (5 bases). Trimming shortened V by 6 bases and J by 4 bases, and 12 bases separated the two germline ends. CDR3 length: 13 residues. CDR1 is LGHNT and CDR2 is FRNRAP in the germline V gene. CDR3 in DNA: TGTGCTAGTGGCAGGGAGGAGGGCACTGAAGCTTTCTTT. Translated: CASGREEGTEAFF.

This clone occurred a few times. The CDR3 DNA follows: TGTGCCAGCAGCCAAGGGACAGGGTCCTACAATGAGCAGTTCTTC. This codes for CASSQGTGSYNEQFF. This chain joins TRBV14 and TRBJ2-1, with 8 bases that match TRBD1. This CDR3 region has 15 residues. CDR1 SGHDN and CDR2 FVKESK come from the germline V gene. With 1 base clipped from V and 1 base from J, the junction kept 0 bases outside the gene matches. Full variable domain (missing parts from reference TRBV14 and TRBJ2-1): EAGVTQFPSHSVIEKGQTVTLRCDPISGHDNLYWYRRVMGKEIKFLLHFVKESKQDESGMPNNRFLAERTGGTYSTLKVQPAELEDSGVYFCASSQGTGSYNEQFFGPGTRLTVL.